These 21 T cell receptor beta chains came from one sample sequenced in a study of identical twins. TCRdb re-called the 5' RACE reads through MiXCR, storing one row per CDR3 protein. The sample shows about 260,000 distinct CDR3 sequences, about 7.3% of them seen only once. Separately, the same data were catalogued under a study of yellow fever vaccine responses in identical twins.

Sequencing was carried out using memory (CD45RO+) T cells sorted from blood. These receptors all stem from a woman between 18 and 29 years old in good health.

This clonotype was observed a handful of times. This rearrangement joins TRBV6-2 or TRBV6-3 to TRBJ1-5; D uncertain. Germline CDR1 is MNHEY and CDR2 is SVGEGT. The CDR3 has 14 residues. V was shortened by 2 bases and J by 5 bases, with 10 bases between the two germline ends. CDR3 in DNA: TGTGCCAGCAGTTACGGCGGGGATTATCAGCCCCAGCATTTT. It is translated as CASSYGGDYQPQHF.

At least ten counts were recorded for this clonotype. The gene calls are TRBV5-1 and TRBJ1-2; D remains unclear. The V gene's germline CDR1 is SGHRS and CDR2 YFSETQ. V was cut by 6 bases and J by 1 base, with 13 bases left in between. The CDR3 contains 14 residues. The CDR3 is CASTPGANNYGYTF. The CDR3 region has the DNA TGCGCCAGCACCCCGGGAGCCAATAACTATGGCTACACCTTC.

This sequence joins TRBV12-3 or TRBV12-4 and TRBJ2-1; 8 bases map to TRBD2. The CDR3 spans 13 residues. Trimming took 7 bases from V and 6 from J; bases not matched to a gene: 5. CDR3 region: CASTNSGSNEQFF. CDR3 nucleotides: TGTGCCAGCACTAACAGCGGGAGCAATGAGCAGTTCTTC.

The chain recombines TRBV9 with TRBJ2-1, with no clear D. Looked up from germline, CDR1 is SGDLS and CDR2 is YYNGEE. The V and J ends lost 6 bases and 3 bases respectively, with 13 bases between them. The CDR3 has 14 amino acids. The CDR3 spells CASTARPDYNEQFF. In nucleotides, the CDR3 is TGTGCCAGCACCGCACGTCCAGACTACAATGAGCAGTTCTTC.

In this sample, this clonotype turned up a few times. A much larger clone sits a single nucleotide away, making a read error possible. The chain uses TRBV20-1 and TRBJ2-1; 7 bases fit TRBD2. CDR1 DFQATT and CDR2 SNEGSKA come from the germline V gene (reference sequence). This CDR3 comprises 16 residues. The CDR3 DNA sequence: TGCTGTGCTAGAGATACCAAAACGACTAGCTCCGGGGCACTGTTCTTC. Translation: CCARDTKTTSSGALFF.

Many counts were recorded for this clonotype. This chain connects TRBV11-2 to TRBJ2-7, with D maybe TRBD2 (6 bases). The germline gives CDR1 SGHAT, CDR2 FQNNGV. The CDR3 consists of 12 residues. Trimming shortened V by 3 bases and J by 4 bases, and 7 bases separated the two germline ends. The CDR3 bases are TGTGCCAGCAGCTTCGGAGGGTACGAGCAGTACGTC. As protein: CASSFGGYEQYV.

This clonotype has a handful of counts. The chain carries TRBV5-1 and TRBJ2-1; 7 nucleotides align to TRBD1. The CDR3 extends over 15 amino acids. The germline CDR1 and CDR2 sequences are SGHRS and YFSETQ. V lost 1 base, J lost 8 bases, and 9 bases stayed unmatched. The CDR3 here is CASSLSDRRLDEQFF. CDR3 coding DNA: TGCGCCAGCAGCTTGTCGGACAGGCGGCTCGATGAGCAGTTCTTC.

This clonotype occurred a few times. The V and J genes are TRBV2 and TRBJ2-7; TRBD2 might be the D (5 bases). Per the germline V gene, CDR1 is SNHLY and CDR2 is FYNNEI. This CDR3 has 17 amino acids. Trimming left V 6 bases short and J 2 bases short, with 23 bases between. The CDR3 DNA follows: TGTGCCAGCAGCCCTCTAGCAGGTGGGGTCAATGCCTACGAGCAGTACTTC. Translation gives CASSPLAGGVNAYEQYF.

This clonotype has ten or more counts. The chain joins TRBV6-1 to TRBJ1-1; unclear D gene. This CDR3 is built from 14 residues. With 6 bases removed from V and 3 bases from J, the gap between germline ends came to 14 bases. CDR1 is MNHNS, CDR2 SASEGT, per germline. CDR3 region: CASSPGPGDTEAFF. CDR3 bases: TGTGCCAGCAGCCCCGGGCCGGGTGACACTGAAGCTTTCTTT.

This clonotype was recorded at least ten times. The rearrangement joins TRBV5-1 to TRBJ1-1; D is undetermined. The CDR3 runs 15 residues. Germline V gives CDR1 SGHRS, CDR2 YFSETQ. V gave up 2 bases and J gave up 0 bases, with 11 bases separating them. CDR3 amino acids: CASSLLWHVNTEAFF. The CDR3 DNA sequence: TGCGCCAGCAGCTTATTGTGGCATGTGAACACTGAAGCTTTCTTT. Drawing the rest from reference TRBV5-1 and TRBJ1-1, the complete variable domain is KAGVTQTPRYLIKTRGQQVTLSCSPISGHRSVSWYQQTPGQGLQFLFEYFSETQRNKGNFPGRFSGRQFSNSRSEMNVSTLELGDSALYLCASSLLWHVNTEAFFGQGTRLTVV.

This clonotype was found many times. In nucleotides, the CDR3 is TGCAGTGCTAGAGATTTAGCGGGAGGGAGCTCTGGGGCCAACGTCCTGACTTTC. Translated, it gives CSARDLAGGSSGANVLTF. The chain couples TRBV20-1 to TRBJ2-6, with 11 bases matching TRBD2. The CDR3 runs 18 residues. Germline V gene data show CDR1 as DFQATT and CDR2 as SNEGSKA (reference sequence). Trimming cost V 0 bases and J 0 bases; bases outside gene matches: 4.

This clonotype was picked up many times. The chain combines TRBV3-1 with TRBJ1-2; D unclear. Germline assignment: CDR1 LGHDT and CDR2 YNNKEL (reference sequence). Trimming shortened V by 7 bases and J by 4 bases, and 7 bases separated the two germline ends. This CDR3 is 11 amino acids long. In DNA form, the CDR3 reads TGTGCCAGCACATCCGGCTATGGCTACACCTTC. Amino acid sequence: CASTSGYGYTF.

This clonotype was detected a few times. The chain employs TRBV25-1 and TRBJ2-6, with 10 positions matching TRBD1. V gave up 4 bases and J gave up 0 bases; unmatched junction bases: 21. Germline V CDR1 and CDR2: MGHDK, SYGVNS. The CDR3 loop spans 23 amino acids. CDR3 DNA sequence: TGTGCCAGCAGTGGGACCCGACAGGGGGCGATAACCATCCCTCGCTCTGGGGCCAACGTCCTGACTTTC. Protein sequence: CASSGTRQGAITIPRSGANVLTF.

This clonotype has at least ten counts. The rearrangement links TRBV4-2 to TRBJ2-2; D is unclear. Per germline, CDR1 LGHNA and CDR2 YNFKEQ. The CDR3 sequence is 13 residues long. Between the trimmed V and J ends, which lost 4 bases and 1 base, there was a span of 4 bases. CDR3: CASSPENTGELFF. The CDR3 nucleotides are TGTGCCAGCAGCCCGGAGAACACCGGGGAGCTGTTTTTT.

The chain recombines TRBV20-1 with TRBJ2-1, with a weak D call TRBD1 (5 bases). CDR3 length equals 16 residues. Between the trimmed V and J ends, which lost 3 bases and 5 bases, there was a span of 20 bases. Germline V gives CDR1 DFQATT, CDR2 SNEGSKA (reference sequence). The CDR3 is CSARGPQLLGDNEQFF. CDR3 DNA sequence: TGCAGTGCTAGGGGGCCCCAGCTCCTAGGGGACAATGAGCAGTTCTTC.

This clonotype was picked up many times. The chain uses TRBV12-3 or TRBV12-4 and TRBJ1-2, with TRBD1 matching 8 bases. V lost 4 bases, J lost 3 bases, and 4 bases stayed unmatched. The CDR3 consists of 14 residues. The CDR3 spells CASSSGTGYYGYTF. CDR3 in DNA: TGTGCCAGCAGTTCCGGGACAGGCTACTATGGCTACACCTTC.

The CDR3 loop is CASSFLGGEQFF. The CDR3, as DNA: TGTGCCAGCAGCTTTCTAGGCGGTGAGCAGTTCTTC. The chain couples TRBV11-2 to TRBJ2-1; D is uncertain. This CDR3 spans 12 amino acids. Per the germline V gene, CDR1 is SGHAT and CDR2 is FQNNGV. The V end was cut by 3 bases, the J end by 9 bases, with 9 bases between.

This chain links TRBV12-3 or TRBV12-4 with TRBJ2-1; D possibly corresponds to TRBD2 (7 bases). The CDR3 is 15 residues long. Trimming cost V 5 bases and J 7 bases, with 18 bases left between them. CDR3 residues: CASSPGGGTPNEQFF. The CDR3 DNA reads as TGTGCCAGCAGTCCGGGGGGAGGGACACCTAATGAGCAGTTCTTC.

In its sample, this clonotype was seen many times. This chain joins TRBV6-1 and TRBJ2-5; 9 bases line up with TRBD2. Germline CDR1 reads MNHNS; CDR2 reads SASEGT. Unmatched junction bases numbered 9, after V lost 5 bases and J lost 2 bases. There are 16 residues in the CDR3. Here the CDR3 reads CASSLTQSGGQETQYF. The CDR3 DNA reads as TGTGCCAGCAGTCTTACCCAAAGCGGGGGGCAAGAGACCCAGTACTTC.

This clonotype was seen a few times. The V call is TRBV5-5, the J call TRBJ2-4; TRBD2 matches at 7 bases. Germline loops: CDR1 SGHKS, CDR2 YYEKEE (reference sequence). Germline trimming cut 0 bases from V and 8 bases from J; bases unmatched to any gene: 8. This CDR3 is 15 amino acids long. The chain's CDR3 is CASSLDGGTGYIQYF. The CDR3 nucleotides read TGTGCCAGCAGCTTGGACGGGGGGACGGGGTACATTCAGTACTTC.

There are a few counts of this clonotype. The rearrangement joins TRBV19 to TRBJ2-6; 7 nucleotides agree with TRBD1. Germline V CDR1 and CDR2: LNHDA, SQIVND (reference sequence). The ends lost 3 bases at V and 2 bases at J; junction bases unmatched: 10. The CDR3 consists of 18 residues. CDR3 residues: CASSMAGGVSTGANVLTF. The DNA of the CDR3 is TGTGCCAGTAGTATGGCAGGGGGAGTTTCTACTGGGGCCAACGTCCTGACTTTC.